This T cell receptor (beta chain) comes out of a study of cytomegalovirus exposure and HLA in healthy donors. This PCR relied on a set of 60 Vbeta primers and 13 Jbeta primers. Repertoires were generated with immunoSEQ multiplex PCR, while TCRdb's copy carries only in-frame clones and drops some. This table has approximately 140,000 clones, roughly three quarters appearing once. From germline, CDR1 is SGHTA and CDR2 FQGNSA. Trimming took 5 bases from V and 0 from J; bases not matched to a gene: 4. This CDR3 has 15 amino acids. The specimen was PBMCs. The gene calls are TRBV7-2 and TRBJ2-1, with 7 bases identical to TRBD2. The clonotype was recovered from a human donor in good health. Here the CDR3 DNA reads TGTGCCAGCAGCGCCACTAGCGTCTCCTACAATGAGCAGTTCTTC. Encoded protein: CASSATSVSYNEQFF.